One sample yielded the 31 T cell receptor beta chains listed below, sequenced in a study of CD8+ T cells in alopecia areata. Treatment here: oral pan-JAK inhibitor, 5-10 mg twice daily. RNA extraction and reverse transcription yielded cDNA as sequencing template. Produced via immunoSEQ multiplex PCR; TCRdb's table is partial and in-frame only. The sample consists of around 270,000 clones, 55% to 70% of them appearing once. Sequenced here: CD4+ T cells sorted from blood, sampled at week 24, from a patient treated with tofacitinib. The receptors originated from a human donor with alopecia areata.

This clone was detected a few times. The CDR3 spells CASGIEETQYF. CDR3 nucleotides: TGCGCCAGCGGAATCGAAGAGACCCAGTACTTC. This rearrangement joins TRBV5-1 to TRBJ2-5; D is undetermined. CDR3 size: 11 residues. The V gene's germline CDR1 is SGHRS and CDR2 YFSETQ. The V and J ends lost 7 bases and 3 bases respectively, with 7 bases between them.

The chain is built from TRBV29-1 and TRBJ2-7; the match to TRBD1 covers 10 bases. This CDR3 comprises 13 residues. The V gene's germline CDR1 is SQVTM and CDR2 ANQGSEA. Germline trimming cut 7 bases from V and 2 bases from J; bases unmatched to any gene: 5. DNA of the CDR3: TGCAGCGCCCGGACAGGGGGACCCTACGAGCAGTACTTC. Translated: CSARTGGPYEQYF.

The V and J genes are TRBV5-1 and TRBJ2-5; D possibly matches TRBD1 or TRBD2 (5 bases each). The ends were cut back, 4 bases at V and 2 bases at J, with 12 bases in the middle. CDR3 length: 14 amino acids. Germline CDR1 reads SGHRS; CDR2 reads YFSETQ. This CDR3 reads CASSRDGSQETQYF. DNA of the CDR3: TGCGCCAGCAGCCGGGACGGCTCGCAAGAGACCCAGTACTTC.

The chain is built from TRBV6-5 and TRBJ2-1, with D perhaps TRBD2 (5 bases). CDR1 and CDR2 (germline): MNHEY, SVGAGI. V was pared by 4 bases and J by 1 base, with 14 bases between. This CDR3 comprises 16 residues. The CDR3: CASSSPPGISYNEQFF. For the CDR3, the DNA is TGTGCCAGCAGTTCACCTCCGGGGATTTCCTACAATGAGCAGTTCTTC.

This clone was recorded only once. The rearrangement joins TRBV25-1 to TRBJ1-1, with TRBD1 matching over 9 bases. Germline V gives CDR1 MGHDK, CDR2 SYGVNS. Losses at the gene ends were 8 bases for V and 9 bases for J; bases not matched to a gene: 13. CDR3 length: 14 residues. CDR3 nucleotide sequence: TGTGCCAGCTCCCGCCCCGGGACAGGGACTAAAGCTTTCTTT. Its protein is CASSRPGTGTKAFF.

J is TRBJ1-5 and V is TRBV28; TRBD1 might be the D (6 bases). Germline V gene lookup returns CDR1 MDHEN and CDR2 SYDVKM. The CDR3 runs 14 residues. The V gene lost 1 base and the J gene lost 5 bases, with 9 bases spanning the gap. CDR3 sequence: CASSLSGVHQPQHF. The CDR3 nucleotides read TGTGCCAGCAGTTTATCAGGGGTGCATCAGCCCCAGCATTTT.

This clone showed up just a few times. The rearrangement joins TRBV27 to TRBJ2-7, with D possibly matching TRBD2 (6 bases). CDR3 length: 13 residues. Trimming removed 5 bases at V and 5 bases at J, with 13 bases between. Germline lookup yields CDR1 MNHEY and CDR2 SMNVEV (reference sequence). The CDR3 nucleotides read TGTGCCAGCAGTCGGATCTGGGGGGACGAGCAGTACTTC. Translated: CASSRIWGDEQYF.

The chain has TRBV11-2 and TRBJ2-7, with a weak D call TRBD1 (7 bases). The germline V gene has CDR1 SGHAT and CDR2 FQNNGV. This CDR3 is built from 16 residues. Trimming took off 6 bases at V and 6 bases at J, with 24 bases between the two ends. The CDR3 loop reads CASRHYNGRQGGEQYF. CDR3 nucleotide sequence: TGTGCCAGCAGGCATTACAACGGAAGACAGGGAGGCGAGCAGTACTTC.

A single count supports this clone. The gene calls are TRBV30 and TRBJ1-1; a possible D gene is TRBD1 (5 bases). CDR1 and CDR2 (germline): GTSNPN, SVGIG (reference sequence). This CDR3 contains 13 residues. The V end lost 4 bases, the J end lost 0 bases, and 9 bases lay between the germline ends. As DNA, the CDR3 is TGTGCCTGGACCACAGGCCTGAACACTGAAGCTTTCTTT. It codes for CAWTTGLNTEAFF.

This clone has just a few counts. The CDR3 DNA sequence: TGTGCCAGCAGCGTAGAAGCGGGGTCGGAGACCCAGTACTTC. Protein sequence: CASSVEAGSETQYF. V and J are TRBV9 and TRBJ2-5; 7 bases fit TRBD2. This CDR3 is built from 14 residues. The ends lost 0 bases at V and 5 bases at J; junction bases unmatched: 4. CDR1 and CDR2 from the germline V gene are SGDLS and YYNGEE.

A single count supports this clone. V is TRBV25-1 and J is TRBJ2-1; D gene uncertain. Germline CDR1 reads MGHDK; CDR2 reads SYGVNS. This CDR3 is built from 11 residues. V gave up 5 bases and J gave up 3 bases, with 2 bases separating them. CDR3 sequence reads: CASSFYNEQFF. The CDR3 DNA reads TGTGCCAGCAGTTTCTACAATGAGCAGTTCTTC.

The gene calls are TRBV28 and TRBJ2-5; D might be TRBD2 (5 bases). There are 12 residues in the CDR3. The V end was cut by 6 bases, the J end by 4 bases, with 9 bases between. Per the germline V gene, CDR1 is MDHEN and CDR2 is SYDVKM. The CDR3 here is CASRGVGETQYF. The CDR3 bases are TGTGCCAGCAGGGGAGTAGGAGAGACCCAGTACTTC.

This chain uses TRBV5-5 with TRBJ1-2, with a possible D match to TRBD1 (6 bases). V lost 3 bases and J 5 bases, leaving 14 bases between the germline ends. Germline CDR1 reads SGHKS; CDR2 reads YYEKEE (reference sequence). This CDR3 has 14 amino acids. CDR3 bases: TGTGCCAGCAGCTCTAAGGACAGCAAGTATGGCTACACCTTC. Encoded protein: CASSSKDSKYGYTF.

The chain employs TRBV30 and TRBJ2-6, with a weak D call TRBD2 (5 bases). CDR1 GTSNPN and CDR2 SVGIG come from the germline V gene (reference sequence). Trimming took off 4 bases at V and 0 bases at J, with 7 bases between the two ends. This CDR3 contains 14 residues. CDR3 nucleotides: TGTGCCTGGAAGCGGTTCTCTGGGGCCAACGTCCTGACTTTC. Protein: CAWKRFSGANVLTF.

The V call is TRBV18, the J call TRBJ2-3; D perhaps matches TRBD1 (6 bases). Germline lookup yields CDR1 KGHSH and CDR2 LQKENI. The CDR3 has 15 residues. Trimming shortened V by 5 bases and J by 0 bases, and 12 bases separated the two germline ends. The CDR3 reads CASSSGQRSTDTQYF. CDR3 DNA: TGTGCCAGCTCATCCGGACAGCGTAGCACAGATACGCAGTATTTT.

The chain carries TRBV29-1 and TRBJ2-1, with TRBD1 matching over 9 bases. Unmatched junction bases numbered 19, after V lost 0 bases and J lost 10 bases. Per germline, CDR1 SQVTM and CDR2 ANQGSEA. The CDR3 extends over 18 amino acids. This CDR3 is CSVEDPGRVTGGGLEQFF. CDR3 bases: TGCAGCGTTGAAGATCCGGGCCGGGTGACAGGGGGAGGGTTGGAGCAGTTCTTC.

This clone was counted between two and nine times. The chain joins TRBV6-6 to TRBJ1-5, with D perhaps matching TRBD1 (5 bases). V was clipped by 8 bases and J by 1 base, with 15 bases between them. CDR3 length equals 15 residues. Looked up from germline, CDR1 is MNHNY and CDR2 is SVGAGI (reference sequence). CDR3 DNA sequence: TGTGCCAGCCTTACTCGCCAGGGAAGCAATCAGCCCCAGCATTTT. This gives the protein CASLTRQGSNQPQHF.

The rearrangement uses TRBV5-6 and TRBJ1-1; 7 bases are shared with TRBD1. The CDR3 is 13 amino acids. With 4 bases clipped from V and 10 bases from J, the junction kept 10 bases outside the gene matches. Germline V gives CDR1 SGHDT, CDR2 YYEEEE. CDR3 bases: TGTGCCAGCAGCCAACAGGGGTCGCGCCCAGCTTTCTTT. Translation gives CASSQQGSRPAFF.

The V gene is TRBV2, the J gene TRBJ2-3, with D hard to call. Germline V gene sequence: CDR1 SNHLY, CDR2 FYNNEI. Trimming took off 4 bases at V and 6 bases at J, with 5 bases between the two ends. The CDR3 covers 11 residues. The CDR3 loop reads CASSVLDTQYF. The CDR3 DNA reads TGTGCCAGCAGTGTCCTTGATACGCAGTATTTT.

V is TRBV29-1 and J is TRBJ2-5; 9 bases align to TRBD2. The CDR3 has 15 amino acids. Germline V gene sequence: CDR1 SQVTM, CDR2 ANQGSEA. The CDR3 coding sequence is TGCAGGGCTTCTGTCGGCGGGGGGGCCCAAGAGACCCAGTACTTC. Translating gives CRASVGGGAQETQYF.

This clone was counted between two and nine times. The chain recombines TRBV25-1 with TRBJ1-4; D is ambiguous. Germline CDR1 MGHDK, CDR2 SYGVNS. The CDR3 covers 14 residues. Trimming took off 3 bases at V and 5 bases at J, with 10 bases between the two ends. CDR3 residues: CASSETSPNEKLFF. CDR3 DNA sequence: TGTGCCAGCAGTGAGACGAGCCCGAATGAAAAACTGTTTTTT.

CDR3 bases: TGCAGCGTTGAAGTCGAACGGAGGAGGAACTACGAGCAGTACTTC. Its translation: CSVEVERRRNYEQYF. The gene calls are TRBV29-1 and TRBJ2-7; TRBD2 is a possible D gene (5 bases). CDR1 SQVTM and CDR2 ANQGSEA come from the germline V gene. The germline V and J ends were trimmed by 1 base and 3 bases, with 16 bases remaining between them. The CDR3 consists of 15 residues.

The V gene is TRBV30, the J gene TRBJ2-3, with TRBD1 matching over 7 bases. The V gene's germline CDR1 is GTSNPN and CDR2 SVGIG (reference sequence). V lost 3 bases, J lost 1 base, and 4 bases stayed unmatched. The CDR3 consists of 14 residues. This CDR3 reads CAWRSGTGTDTQYF. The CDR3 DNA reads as TGTGCCTGGAGGTCCGGGACAGGCACAGATACGCAGTATTTT.

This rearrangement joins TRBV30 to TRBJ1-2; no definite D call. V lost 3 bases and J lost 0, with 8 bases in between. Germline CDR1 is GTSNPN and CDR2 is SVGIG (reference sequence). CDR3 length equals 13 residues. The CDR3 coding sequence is TGTGCCTGGAGACGAGGGACTAACTATGGCTACACCTTC. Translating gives CAWRRGTNYGYTF.

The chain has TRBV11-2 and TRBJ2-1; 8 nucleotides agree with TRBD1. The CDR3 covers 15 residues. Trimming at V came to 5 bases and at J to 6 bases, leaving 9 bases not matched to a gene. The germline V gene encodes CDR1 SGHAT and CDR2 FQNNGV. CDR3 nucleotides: TGTGCCAGCAGCACCGGGACAGGATTCGTCAATGAGCAGTTCTTC. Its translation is CASSTGTGFVNEQFF.

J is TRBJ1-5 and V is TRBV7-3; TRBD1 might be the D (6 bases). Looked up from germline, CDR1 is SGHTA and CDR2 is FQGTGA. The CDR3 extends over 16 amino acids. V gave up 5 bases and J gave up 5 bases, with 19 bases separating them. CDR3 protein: CASSPSPPTGHQPQHF. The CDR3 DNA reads TGTGCCAGCAGCCCTTCCCCCCCTACAGGGCATCAGCCCCAGCATTTT. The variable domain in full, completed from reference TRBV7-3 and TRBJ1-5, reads GAGVSQTPSNKVTEKGKYVELRCDPISGHTALYWYRQSLGQGPEFLIYFQGTGAADDSGLPNDRFFAVRPEGSVSTLKIQRTERGDSAVYLCASSPSPPTGHQPQHFGDGTRLSIL.

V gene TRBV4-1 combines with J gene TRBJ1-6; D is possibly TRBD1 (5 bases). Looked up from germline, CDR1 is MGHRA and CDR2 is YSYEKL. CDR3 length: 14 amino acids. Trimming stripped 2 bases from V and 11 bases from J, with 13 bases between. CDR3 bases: TGCGCCAGCAGCCAATCCCAGGGATTGACACCCCTCCACTTT. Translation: CASSQSQGLTPLHF.

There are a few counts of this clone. CDR3 DNA sequence: TGTGCCAGCAGTGAAGGCCACAATGAGCAGTTCTTC. Translation gives CASSEGHNEQFF. This chain connects TRBV2 to TRBJ2-1; D unclear. The CDR3 covers 12 residues. CDR1 SNHLY and CDR2 FYNNEI come from the germline V gene. Trimming pared 1 base from V and 5 bases from J, leaving 3 bases between.

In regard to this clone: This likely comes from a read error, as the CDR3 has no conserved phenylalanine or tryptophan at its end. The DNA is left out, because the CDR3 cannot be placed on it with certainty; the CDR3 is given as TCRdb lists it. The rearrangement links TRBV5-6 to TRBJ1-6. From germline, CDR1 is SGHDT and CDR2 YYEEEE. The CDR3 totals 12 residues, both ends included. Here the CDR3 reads CASSSGRNPSTL.

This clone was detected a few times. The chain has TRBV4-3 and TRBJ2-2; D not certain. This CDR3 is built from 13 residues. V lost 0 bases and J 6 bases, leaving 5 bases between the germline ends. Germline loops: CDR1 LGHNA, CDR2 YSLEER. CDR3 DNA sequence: TGCGCCAGCAGCCAAGAGCAGTCCGGGGAGCTGTTTTTT. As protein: CASSQEQSGELFF.

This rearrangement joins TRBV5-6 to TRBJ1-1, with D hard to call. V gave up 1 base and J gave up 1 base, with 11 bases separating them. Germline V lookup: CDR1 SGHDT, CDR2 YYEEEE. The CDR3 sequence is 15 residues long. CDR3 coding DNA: TGTGCCAGCAGCTTGATTGGCGAGCGGAACACTGAAGCTTTCTTT. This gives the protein CASSLIGERNTEAFF. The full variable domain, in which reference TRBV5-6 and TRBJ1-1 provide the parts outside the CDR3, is DAGVTQSPTHLIKTRGQQVTLRCSPKSGHDTVSWYQQALGQGPQFIFQYYEEEERQRGNFPDRFSGHQFPNYSSELNVNALLLGDSALYLCASSLIGERNTEAFFGQGTRLTVV.